This T cell receptor (beta chain) was profiled in a study of blood T cell repertoires in COVID-19. Study in general: Spain, Italy and the United States supplied samples that represented acute and convalescent COVID-19. From T cells, B-cell-depleted T cells, or PBMCs came the material, which was cDNA or gDNA.

Authors' processing steps: Researchers report that nucleated cell counts were estimated from reference gene primer amplification. The table came from immunoSEQ multiplex PCR; TCRdb's copy has only in-frame clones and leaves some out. The D gene and trimming were derived from the DNA, and the V and J assignments and clone size from that table. The table lists 110,000 to 150,000 clones, approximately 80% of them singletons. Per the germline V gene, CDR1 is SGHRS and CDR2 is YFSETQ. The CDR3 length is 13 residues. V lost 3 bases to trimming and J lost 11 bases, with 17 bases between them. The receptor was derived from a human donor in a cohort sampled during active COVID-19. J is TRBJ1-1 and V is TRBV5-1, with D possibly TRBD1 on 5 matching bases. The specimen sequenced was peripheral blood. In DNA form, the CDR3 reads TGCGCCAGCAGCTCGGTTCCAGCACAGGAGGCTTTCTTT. Protein product: CASSSVPAQEAFF.